Listed below are T cell receptor beta chains from one sample, sequenced in a study of shared clonotypes between healthy human individuals. Method: immunoSEQ multiplex PCR; TCRdb's copy keeps in-frame clones and lacks some. Among over 1.5 million clones listed, about 98% were seen once. The sequenced sample was naive CD4+ T cells sorted from blood. These receptors were collected from a man under 40 in good health. CDR3s include the opening cysteine and the closing phenylalanine or tryptophan. The D gene is left open where the match is weak. Where a row states a size, it is once, few, many or the class of an expanded clone; other rows omit it.

v_call: TRBV28; cdr3_length: 13; clone_size: .; d_call: .; j_call: TRBJ2-5; cdr3_aa: CASGLGGPATQYF; cdr3_nt: TGTGCCAGCGGTTTAGGTGGCCCCGCGACCCAGTACTTC
v_call: TRBV7-3; cdr3_length: 14; clone_size: .; d_call: TRBD1; j_call: TRBJ1-1; cdr3_aa: CASSPLGQGGAAFF; cdr3_nt: TGTGCCAGCAGCCCATTGGGACAGGGGGGTGCGGCTTTCTTT
v_call: TRBV25-1; cdr3_length: 11; clone_size: .; d_call: .; j_call: TRBJ2-7; cdr3_aa: CASSEFHEQYF; cdr3_nt: TGTGCCAGCAGTGAATTTCACGAGCAGTACTTC
v_call: TRBV28; cdr3_length: 15; clone_size: .; d_call: TRBD1; j_call: TRBJ1-2; cdr3_aa: CASSSPGGAVYGYTF; cdr3_nt: TGTGCCAGCAGTTCTCCAGGGGGCGCAGTCTATGGCTACACCTTC
v_call: TRBV7-9; cdr3_length: 19; clone_size: .; d_call: TRBD2; j_call: TRBJ2-1; cdr3_aa: CASSLARLSGRVGNNEQFF; cdr3_nt: TGTGCCAGCAGCTTAGCCCGCCTAAGCGGGAGGGTGGGAAACAATGAGCAGTTCTTC
v_call: TRBV5-4; cdr3_length: 14; clone_size: .; d_call: .; j_call: TRBJ2-2; cdr3_aa: CASSLEATTGELFF; cdr3_nt: TGTGCCAGCAGCTTGGAGGCTACCACCGGGGAGCTGTTTTTT
v_call: TRBV10-1; cdr3_length: 13; clone_size: .; d_call: TRBD1; j_call: TRBJ2-3; cdr3_aa: CASSDRGLDTQYF; cdr3_nt: TGCGCCAGCAGTGACAGGGGGCTTGATACGCAGTATTTT
v_call: TRBV27; cdr3_length: 14; clone_size: once; d_call: TRBD2; j_call: TRBJ2-5; cdr3_aa: CASSPWGGQETQYF; cdr3_nt: TGTGCCAGCAGTCCCTGGGGGGGACAAGAGACCCAGTACTTC
v_call: TRBV5-1; cdr3_length: 15; clone_size: .; d_call: .; j_call: TRBJ2-5; cdr3_aa: CASSPREGLTETQYF; cdr3_nt: TGCGCCAGCAGCCCGCGGGAAGGGTTGACAGAGACCCAGTACTTC
v_call: TRBV11-2; cdr3_length: 14; clone_size: once; d_call: .; j_call: TRBJ2-1; cdr3_aa: CASSLMSGQDEQFF; cdr3_nt: TGTGCCAGCAGCTTAATGTCGGGTCAGGATGAGCAGTTCTTC
v_call: TRBV6-5; cdr3_length: 16; clone_size: once; d_call: .; j_call: TRBJ2-7; cdr3_aa: CASSYRGARTPYEQYF; cdr3_nt: TGTGCCAGCAGTTACCGAGGGGCCCGGACACCTTACGAGCAGTACTTC
v_call: TRBV11-1; cdr3_length: 18; clone_size: .; d_call: TRBD1; j_call: TRBJ2-1; cdr3_aa: CASSRDRGTTGAYNEQFF; cdr3_nt: TGTGCCAGCAGCAGGGACAGGGGAACCACCGGGGCCTACAATGAGCAGTTCTTC
v_call: TRBV7-2; cdr3_length: 15; clone_size: once; d_call: TRBD2; j_call: TRBJ2-7; cdr3_aa: CASSLELAGTYEQYF; cdr3_nt: TGTGCCAGCAGCTTAGAACTAGCGGGGACCTACGAGCAGTACTTC
v_call: TRBV5-1; cdr3_length: 16; clone_size: .; d_call: TRBD1; j_call: TRBJ1-2; cdr3_aa: CASSSVGQGANYGYTF; cdr3_nt: TGCGCCAGCAGCTCTGTTGGACAGGGAGCTAACTATGGCTACACCTTC
v_call: TRBV20-1; cdr3_length: 8; clone_size: few; d_call: .; j_call: TRBJ2-3; cdr3_aa: CSVSTQYF; cdr3_nt: TGCAGTGTTTCTACGCAGTATTTT
v_call: TRBV5-1; cdr3_length: 13; clone_size: .; d_call: .; j_call: TRBJ1-5; cdr3_aa: CASSLDRDQPQHF; cdr3_nt: TGCGCCAGCAGCTTGGATCGAGATCAGCCCCAGCATTTT
v_call: TRBV2; cdr3_length: 19; clone_size: .; d_call: TRBD2; j_call: TRBJ2-3; cdr3_aa: CASSEPRAGTSGITDTQYF; cdr3_nt: TGTGCCAGCAGTGAACCTAGAGCCGGAACTAGCGGCATCACAGATACGCAGTATTTT